The sequence of this T cell receptor (beta chain) was determined in a study of T-cell memory formation after mild COVID-19. Study findings and constraints: Some SARS-CoV-2-responding clones were already detected in memory before infection. CD4+ contracting clones lay mainly in CM and EM, CD8+ ones in EMRA. Clones that shrank (day 15 to 85) were balanced CD4/CD8, whereas later expanders leaned CD4+.

In the case of this clonotype: Its antigen is as yet unknown.

From 5'RACE with constant-segment primers came TCR alpha and TCR beta cDNA libraries that carried sample barcodes and UMIs. MiXCR, run by TCRdb on the 5' RACE reads, gives a single entry per CDR3 protein. The sample holds about 130,000 distinct CDR3 sequences, approximately 16% seen once. The trim removed 1 base at V and 6 bases at J, leaving 4 bases unmatched. The CDR3 runs 15 residues. Looked up from germline, CDR1 is SGHAT and CDR2 is FQNNGV. This receptor was identified in an adult woman who had mild COVID-19 (a few samples of this study predate the infection). Cell type and time point are not known. The chain has TRBV11-2 and TRBJ2-4; 9 nucleotides line up with TRBD2. Sequencing used PBMCs or a T cell subset sorted from them (not recorded which). The CDR3 bases are TGTGCCAGCAGCTTAGTAGCGGGAGTCGGAAACATTCAGTACTTC. This gives the protein CASSLVAGVGNIQYF.